The present T cell receptor (beta chain) was sequenced within a study of blood T cell repertoires in COVID-19. Study as a whole: There were acute and convalescent COVID-19 samples, and they came from the United States, Italy and Spain. PBMCs, B-cell-depleted T cells, or T cells provided the cDNA or gDNA that made up the material.

Cohorts were determined from participant-reported clinical history. Study processing details: For nucleated cells, counts were estimated from reference gene primer amplification. Clones were sequenced by immunoSEQ multiplex PCR, and TCRdb holds only the in-frame ones, with some missing. V, J and clone size were drawn from that table, and D and trimming were deduced from the DNA. The table includes about 250,000 clones, 75% to 85% detected once. Sequencing was carried out using PBMCs or T cells enriched from blood (not recorded which). The receptor was derived from a woman aged 45 to 65 with acute COVID-19.

CDR3 in DNA: TGTGCCAGTAGGCCTACCGGAGGCTACGAGCAGTACTTC. It yields the protein CASRPTGGYEQYF. This chain joins TRBV19 and TRBJ2-7; D perhaps matches TRBD2 (5 bases). The CDR3 extends over 13 amino acids. Trimming cost V 6 bases and J 3 bases, with 12 bases left between them. Germline CDR1 reads LNHDA; CDR2 reads SQIVND (reference sequence).